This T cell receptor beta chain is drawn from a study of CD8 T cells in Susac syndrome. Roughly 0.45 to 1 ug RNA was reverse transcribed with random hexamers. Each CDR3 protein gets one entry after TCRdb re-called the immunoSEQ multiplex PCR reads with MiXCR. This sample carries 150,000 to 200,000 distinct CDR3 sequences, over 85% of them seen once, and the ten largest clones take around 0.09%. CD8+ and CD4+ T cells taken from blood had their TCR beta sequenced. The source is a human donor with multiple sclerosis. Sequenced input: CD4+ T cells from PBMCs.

The DNA for the CDR3 is TGTGCCAGAGCCCCGGGGTACCAAGAGACCCAGTACTTC. This encodes CARAPGYQETQYF. This sequence joins TRBV2 and TRBJ2-5, with D maybe TRBD2 (5 bases). This CDR3 has 13 residues. With 9 bases removed from V and 0 bases from J, the gap between germline ends came to 11 bases. Germline values: CDR1 SNHLY, CDR2 FYNNEI.